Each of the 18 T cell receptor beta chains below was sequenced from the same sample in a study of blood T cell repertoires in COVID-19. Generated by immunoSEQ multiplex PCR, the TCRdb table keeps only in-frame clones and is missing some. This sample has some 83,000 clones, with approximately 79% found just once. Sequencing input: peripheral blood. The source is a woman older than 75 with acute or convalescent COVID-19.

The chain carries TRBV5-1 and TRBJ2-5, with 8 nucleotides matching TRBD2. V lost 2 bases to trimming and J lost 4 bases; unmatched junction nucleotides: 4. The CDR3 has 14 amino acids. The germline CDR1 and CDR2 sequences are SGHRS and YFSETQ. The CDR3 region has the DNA TGCGCCAGCAGCTTCCCGGGACTAGGAGAGACCCAGTACTTC. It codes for CASSFPGLGETQYF.

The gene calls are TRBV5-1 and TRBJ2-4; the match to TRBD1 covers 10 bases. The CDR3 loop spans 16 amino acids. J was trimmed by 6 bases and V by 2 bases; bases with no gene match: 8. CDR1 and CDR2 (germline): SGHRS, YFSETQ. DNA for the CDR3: TGCGCCAGCAGCTTCTTGGGGACAGGGGTACTAAACATTCAGTACTTC. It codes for CASSFLGTGVLNIQYF. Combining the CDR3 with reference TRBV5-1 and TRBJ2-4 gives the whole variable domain KAGVTQTPRYLIKTRGQQVTLSCSPISGHRSVSWYQQTPGQGLQFLFEYFSETQRNKGNFPGRFSGRQFSNSRSEMNVSTLELGDSALYLCASSFLGTGVLNIQYFGAGTRLSVL.

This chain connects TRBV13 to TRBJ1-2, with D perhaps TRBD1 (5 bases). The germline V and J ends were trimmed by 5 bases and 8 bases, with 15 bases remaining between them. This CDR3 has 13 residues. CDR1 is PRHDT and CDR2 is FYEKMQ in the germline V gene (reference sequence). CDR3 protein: CASSPQVSVGYTF. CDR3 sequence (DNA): TGTGCCAGCAGCCCACAGGTTTCTGTAGGCTACACCTTC.

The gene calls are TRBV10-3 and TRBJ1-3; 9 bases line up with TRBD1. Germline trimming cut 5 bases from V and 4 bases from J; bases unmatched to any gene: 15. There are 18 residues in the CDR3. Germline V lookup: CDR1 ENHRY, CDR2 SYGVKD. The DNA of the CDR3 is TGTGCCATCAGTAGAATGACAGGGGGTTCAGGAAAAGGAAACACCATATATTTT. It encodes CAISRMTGGSGKGNTIYF.

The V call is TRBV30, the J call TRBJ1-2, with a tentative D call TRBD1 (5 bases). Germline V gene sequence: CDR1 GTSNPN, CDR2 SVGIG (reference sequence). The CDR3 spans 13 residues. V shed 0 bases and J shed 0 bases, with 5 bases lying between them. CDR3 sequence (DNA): TGTGCCTGGAGTGTACAGGCTAACTATGGCTACACCTTC. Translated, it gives CAWSVQANYGYTF.

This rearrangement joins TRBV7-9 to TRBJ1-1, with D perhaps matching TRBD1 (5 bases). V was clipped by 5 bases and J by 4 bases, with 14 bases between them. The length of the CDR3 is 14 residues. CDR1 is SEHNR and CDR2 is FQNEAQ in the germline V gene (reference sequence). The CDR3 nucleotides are TGTGCCAGCAGCGTGCAGGGATGGGGCACTGAAGCTTTCTTT. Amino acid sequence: CASSVQGWGTEAFF. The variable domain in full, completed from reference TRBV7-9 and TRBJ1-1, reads DTGVSQNPRHKITKRGQNVTFRCDPISEHNRLYWYRQTLGQGPEFLTYFQNEAQLEKSRLLSDRFSAERPKGSFSTLEIQRTEQGDSAMYLCASSVQGWGTEAFFGQGTRLTVV.

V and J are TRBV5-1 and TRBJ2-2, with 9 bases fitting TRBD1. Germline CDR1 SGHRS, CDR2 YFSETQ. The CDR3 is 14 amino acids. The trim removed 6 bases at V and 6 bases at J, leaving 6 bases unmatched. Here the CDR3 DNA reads TGCGCCAGCACTCGGACAGGGGTCTCCGGGGAGCTGTTTTTT. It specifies CASTRTGVSGELFF.

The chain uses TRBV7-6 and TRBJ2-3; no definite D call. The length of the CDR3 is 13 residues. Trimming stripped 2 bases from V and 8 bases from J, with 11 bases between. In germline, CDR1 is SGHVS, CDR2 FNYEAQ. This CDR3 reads CASSLRALTTQYF. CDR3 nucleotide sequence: TGTGCCAGCAGCTTAAGAGCCCTTACTACGCAGTATTTT.

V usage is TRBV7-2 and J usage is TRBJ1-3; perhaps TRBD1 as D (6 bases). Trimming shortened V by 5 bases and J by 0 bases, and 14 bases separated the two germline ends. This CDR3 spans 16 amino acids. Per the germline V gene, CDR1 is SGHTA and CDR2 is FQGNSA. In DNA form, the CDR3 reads TGTGCCAGCAGCCCGCAGGGGTTGAGCTCTGGAAACACCATATATTTT. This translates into CASSPQGLSSGNTIYF.

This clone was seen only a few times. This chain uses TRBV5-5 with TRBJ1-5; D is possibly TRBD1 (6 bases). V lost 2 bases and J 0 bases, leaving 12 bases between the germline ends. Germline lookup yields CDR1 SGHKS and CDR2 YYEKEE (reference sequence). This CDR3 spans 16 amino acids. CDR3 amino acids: CASSFGQPSSNQPQHF. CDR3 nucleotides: TGTGCCAGCAGCTTTGGACAGCCAAGTAGCAATCAGCCCCAGCATTTT.

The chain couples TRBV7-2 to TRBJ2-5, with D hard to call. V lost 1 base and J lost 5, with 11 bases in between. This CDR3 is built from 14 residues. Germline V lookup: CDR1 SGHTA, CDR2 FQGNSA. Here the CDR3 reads CASSLEQSAETQYF. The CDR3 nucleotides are TGTGCCAGCAGCTTAGAACAGTCCGCGGAGACCCAGTACTTC.

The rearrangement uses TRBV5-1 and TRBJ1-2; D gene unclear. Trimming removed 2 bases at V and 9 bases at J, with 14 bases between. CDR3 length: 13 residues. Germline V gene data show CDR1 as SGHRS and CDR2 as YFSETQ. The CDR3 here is CASSFSHEESYTF. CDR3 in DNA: TGCGCCAGCAGCTTCTCTCATGAGGAAAGCTACACCTTC.

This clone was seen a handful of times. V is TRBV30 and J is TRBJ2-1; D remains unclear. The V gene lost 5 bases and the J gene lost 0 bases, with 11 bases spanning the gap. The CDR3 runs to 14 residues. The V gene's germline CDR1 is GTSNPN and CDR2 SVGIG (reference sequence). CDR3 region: CAWGLGASYNEQFF. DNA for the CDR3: TGTGCCTGGGGTCTAGGCGCCTCCTACAATGAGCAGTTCTTC. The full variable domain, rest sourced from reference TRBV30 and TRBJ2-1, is SQTIHQWPATLVQPVGSPLSLECTVEGTSNPNLYWYRQAAGRGLQLLFYSVGIGQISSEVPQNLSASRPQDRQFILSSKKLLLSDSGFYLCAWGLGASYNEQFFGPGTRLTVL.

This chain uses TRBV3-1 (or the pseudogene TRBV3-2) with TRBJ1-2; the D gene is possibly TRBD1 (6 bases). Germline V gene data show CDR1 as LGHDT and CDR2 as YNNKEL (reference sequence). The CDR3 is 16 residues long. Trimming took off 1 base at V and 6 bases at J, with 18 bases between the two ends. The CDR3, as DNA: TGTGCCAGCAGCCAAGGAGCGGGACACCTTTCGGATGGCTACACCTTC. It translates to CASSQGAGHLSDGYTF.

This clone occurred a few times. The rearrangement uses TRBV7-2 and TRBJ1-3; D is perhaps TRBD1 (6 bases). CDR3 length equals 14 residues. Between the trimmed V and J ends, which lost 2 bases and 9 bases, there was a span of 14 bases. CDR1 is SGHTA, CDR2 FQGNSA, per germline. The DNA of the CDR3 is TGTGCCAGCAGCTTAACCCAGGGGAGTTTCACCATATATTTT. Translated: CASSLTQGSFTIYF.

The CDR3 coding sequence is TGTGCCAGCAGCTTCGCAGGGGGATCGAACACTGAAGCTTTCTTT. It translates to CASSFAGGSNTEAFF. V gene TRBV7-9 combines with J gene TRBJ1-1; TRBD1 matches at 7 bases. In germline, CDR1 is SEHNR, CDR2 FQNEAQ (reference sequence). CDR3 length equals 15 residues. Unmatched junction bases numbered 5, after V lost 3 bases and J lost 1 base.

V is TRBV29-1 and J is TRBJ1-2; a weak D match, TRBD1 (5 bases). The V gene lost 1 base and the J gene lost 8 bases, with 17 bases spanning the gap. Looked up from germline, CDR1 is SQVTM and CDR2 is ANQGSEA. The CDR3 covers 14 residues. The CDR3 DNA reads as TGCAGCGTTGAAGTATACGCGGGGGAGGGGGGCTACACCTTC. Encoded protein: CSVEVYAGEGGYTF.

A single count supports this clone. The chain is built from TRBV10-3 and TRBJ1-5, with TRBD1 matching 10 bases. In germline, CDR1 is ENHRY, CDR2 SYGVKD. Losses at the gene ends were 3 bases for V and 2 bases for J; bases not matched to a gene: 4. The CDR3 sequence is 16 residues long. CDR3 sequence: CAISDHGQGGNQPQHF. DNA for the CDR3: TGTGCCATCAGTGACCACGGACAGGGGGGCAATCAGCCCCAGCATTTT.